This passage covers 31 T cell receptor beta chains from one sample sequenced in a study of regulatory T cells in long-lasting Graves disease. Libraries of TCR beta came from iRepertoire HTBI primers plus Arm-PCR of CDR3 regions. TCRdb passed the multiplex PCR reads through MiXCR, listing each CDR3 protein once. The sample has under 450,000 distinct CDR3 sequences, approximately 23% seen once; the top ten hold 28%. Time point: persistent/refractory GD, antithyroid drugs over 5 years with positive TRAb. Isolated PBMC RNA provided the starting material for the TCR library. The sequencing here drew on peripheral blood mononuclear cells (PBMCs), taken when the disease was refractory, from a patient treated with antithyroid drugs. The receptor set was obtained from a middle-aged woman with Graves disease.

Regarding this clonotype: The conserved phenylalanine or tryptophan normally closing the CDR3 is absent here, so this likely arose from a read error. The V gene is TRBV28, the J gene TRBJ1-2, with 12 bases fitting TRBD1. Trimming cost V 5 bases and J 4 bases; bases outside gene matches: 5. The CDR3 sequence is 15 residues long. Germline CDR1 reads MDHEN; CDR2 reads SYDVKM. CDR3 loop: CASSMGQGAVYGYTS. The CDR3 coding sequence is TGTGCCAGCAGTATGGGACAGGGGGCCGTCTATGGCTACACCTCG.

This clonotype was recorded at least ten times. This chain connects TRBV25-1 to TRBJ2-7; TRBD1 matches 9 bases. CDR3 length: 15 residues. CDR1 and CDR2 (germline): MGHDK, SYGVNS. Losses at the gene ends were 3 bases for V and 3 bases for J; bases not matched to a gene: 6. The CDR3 DNA reads as TGTGCCAGCAGTGACTTACAGGGGGCGAACTACGAGCAGTACTTC. This codes for CASSDLQGANYEQYF.

This clonotype was detected ten times or more. The chain carries TRBV12-3 or TRBV12-4 and TRBJ2-4; a weak D match, TRBD1 (5 bases). Between the trimmed V and J ends, which lost 4 bases and 2 bases, there was a span of 12 bases. The CDR3 covers 15 residues. The CDR3 bases are TGTGCCAGCAGTTCAGTACCAGGGCCCAAAAACATTCAGTACTTC. Its translation is CASSSVPGPKNIQYF.

Comments on this clonotype: A junction end diverges from the germline sequence, so it may reflect a read error. CDR3: CAGRQGAGGYTF. For the CDR3, the DNA is TGTGCCGGCAGACAGGGGGCAGGGGGCTACACCTTC. The chain is built from TRBV3-1 and TRBJ1-2; 10 bases align to TRBD1. CDR3 length: 12 amino acids. Looked up from germline, CDR1 is LGHDT and CDR2 is YNNKEL (reference sequence).

The sample holds a few counts of this clonotype. The chain links TRBV6-1 to TRBJ1-4; the D is unclear. The CDR3 runs to 21 residues. Between the trimmed V and J ends, which lost 6 bases and 0 bases, there was a span of 29 bases. Looked up from germline, CDR1 is MNHNS and CDR2 is SASEGT. The CDR3 is CASSWAGWSATTSSTNEKLFF. CDR3 in DNA: TGTGCCAGCAGCTGGGCAGGTTGGTCGGCCACCACTTCTTCAACTAATGAAAAACTGTTTTTT.

The chain combines TRBV6-5 with TRBJ2-1; D not resolved. Germline lookup yields CDR1 MNHEY and CDR2 SVGAGI. The CDR3 spans 16 residues. The V and J ends lost 0 bases and 0 bases respectively, with 9 bases between them. CDR3 region: CASSYSYISSYNEQFF. CDR3 sequence (DNA): TGTGCCAGCAGTTACTCCTATATCAGCTCCTACAATGAGCAGTTCTTC.

A single count supports this clonotype. Here the CDR3 DNA reads TGTGCCAGCAGCGTAGATCACAGGGAGGGCTATGGCTACACCTTC. This gives the protein CASSVDHREGYGYTF. The chain combines TRBV9 with TRBJ1-2; perhaps TRBD1 as D (6 bases). Germline-derived CDR1 and CDR2 are SGDLS and YYNGEE. Trimming cost V 0 bases and J 4 bases, with 13 bases left between them. The CDR3 runs 15 residues.

In its sample, this clonotype was seen many times. The chain carries TRBV28 and TRBJ2-7; 9 bases agree with TRBD1. This CDR3 is built from 14 residues. Germline V CDR1 and CDR2: MDHEN, SYDVKM. V dropped 7 bases and J dropped 9; count of bases not matched to a gene: 13. CDR3 bases: TGTGCCAGCACTCCCGGGGACAGGGTAAATTGGCAGTACTTC. Translating it yields CASTPGDRVNWQYF.

Only a few counts were recorded for this clonotype. The chain recombines TRBV5-1 with TRBJ2-7; possible D gene TRBD2, 6 bases. The CDR3 consists of 16 residues. Trimming took 0 bases from V and 3 from J, leaving 16 bases between them. CDR1 is SGHRS, CDR2 YFSETQ, per germline. Written as DNA, the CDR3 is TGCGCCAGCAGCTTGGTTTCGGGGACCGGGGGCTACGAGCAGTACTTC. Translated: CASSLVSGTGGYEQYF.

This clonotype has at least ten counts. The chain has TRBV12-3 or TRBV12-4 and TRBJ2-5; maybe TRBD2 (6 bases). This CDR3 is 14 amino acids long. The V end was cut by 5 bases, the J end by 5 bases, with 15 bases between. The chain's CDR3 is CASSPPRGSETQYF. CDR3 DNA: TGTGCCAGCAGTCCGCCCCGGGGGAGTGAGACCCAGTACTTC.

J is TRBJ2-7 and V is TRBV5-4, with 11 bases identical to TRBD2. With V trimmed by 0 bases and J by 4 bases, 3 bases remained unmatched. CDR3 size: 15 residues. Germline CDR1 and CDR2: SGHNT and YYREEE (reference sequence). CDR3 nucleotide sequence: TGTGCCAGCAGCTTGGGTAGCGGGAGGGGTTACGAGCAGTACTTC. Its protein is CASSLGSGRGYEQYF.

This chain connects TRBV7-3 to TRBJ2-1; TRBD1 aligns across 7 bases. Looked up from germline, CDR1 is SGHTA and CDR2 is FQGTGA. The V segment lost 5 bases and the J segment 8 bases; nucleotides outside the gene matches: 9. The CDR3 runs 14 residues. DNA of the CDR3: TGTGCCAGCAGCCCCCAGGGGGTAGCTTATGAGCAGTTCTTC. Encoded protein: CASSPQGVAYEQFF.

V usage is TRBV11-2 and J usage is TRBJ2-7; the match to TRBD2 covers 7 bases. The trim removed 4 bases at V and 6 bases at J, leaving 15 bases unmatched. This CDR3 region has 16 residues. Germline CDR1 is SGHAT and CDR2 is FQNNGV. The CDR3 here is CASSSLGEGFRREQYF. Written as DNA, the CDR3 is TGTGCCAGCAGCTCGCTGGGGGAGGGTTTCAGGCGCGAGCAGTACTTC.

CDR3 sequence (DNA): TGTGCCAGCAGTTTAGAGGCGGGACAGTTCTTC. It is translated as CASSLEAGQFF. This chain links TRBV12-3 or TRBV12-4 with TRBJ2-1; a possible D gene is TRBD2 (6 bases). The length of the CDR3 is 11 residues. V was shortened by 1 base and J by 13 bases, with 8 bases between the two germline ends.

This chain connects TRBV2 to TRBJ2-1; no clear D. The CDR3 covers 13 residues. V was pared by 5 bases and J by 8 bases, with 13 bases between. Germline values: CDR1 SNHLY, CDR2 FYNNEI. As DNA, the CDR3 is TGTGCCAGCAGTCAATTTCTAGTCGATGAGCAGTTCTTC. Translated: CASSQFLVDEQFF. Full variable domain (outside the CDR3, taken from reference TRBV2 and TRBJ2-1): EPEVTQTPSHQVTQMGQEVILRCVPISNHLYFYWYRQILGQKVEFLVSFYNNEISEKSEIFDDQFSVERPDGSNFTLKIRSTKLEDSAMYFCASSQFLVDEQFFGPGTRLTVL.

For this clonotype: One base away lies a much larger clone, so this may be a sequencing read error. The chain links TRBV28 to TRBJ2-7; maybe TRBD2 (6 bases). This CDR3 spans 14 amino acids. Deletions cut 2 bases from V and 10 bases from J, with 18 bases between. Germline V gene lookup returns CDR1 MDHEN and CDR2 SYDVKM. The chain's CDR3 is CASSLILARGPQYF. The CDR3 nucleotides read TGTGCCAGCAGTTTAATCCTAGCGAGAGGCCCCCAGTACTTC. Looking up the rest from reference TRBV28 and TRBJ2-7 gives the full variable domain: DVKVTQSSRYLVKRTGEKVFLECVQDMDHENMFWYRQDPGLGLRLIYFSYDVKMKEKGDIPEGYSVSREKKERFSLILESASTNQTSMYLCASSLILARGPQYFGPGTRLTVT.

The chain uses TRBV5-6 and TRBJ2-7; D perhaps matches TRBD1 (6 bases). Trimming took off 2 bases at V and 7 bases at J, with 16 bases between the two ends. This CDR3 comprises 14 residues. The germline gives CDR1 SGHDT, CDR2 YYEEEE. The CDR3 region is CASSFRGPYWEQYF. In nucleotides, the CDR3 is TGTGCCAGCAGCTTCAGGGGTCCGTACTGGGAGCAGTACTTC.

CDR3 nucleotide sequence: TGTGCCAGCAGCTTCTTATCAGGAGCCACTGAAGCTTTCTTT. It specifies CASSFLSGATEAFF. The chain carries TRBV9 and TRBJ1-1; the D is unclear. CDR3 size: 14 residues. With 4 bases removed from V and 4 bases from J, the gap between germline ends came to 14 bases. Germline V CDR1 and CDR2: SGDLS, YYNGEE.

This clonotype was counted many times. The V and J genes are TRBV28 and TRBJ1-4, with D possibly being TRBD1 (5 bases). CDR3 length: 15 amino acids. V lost 4 bases and J lost 0, with 9 bases in between. CDR1 and CDR2 from the germline V gene are MDHEN and SYDVKM. CDR3 sequence reads: CASSSDSPTNEKLFF. The CDR3 bases are TGTGCCAGCAGTTCCGACAGCCCAACTAATGAAAAACTGTTTTTT.

In its sample, this clonotype was seen many times. The chain carries TRBV24-1 and TRBJ2-7; D not resolved. Trimming pared 1 base from V and 0 bases from J, leaving 12 bases between. This CDR3 has 16 residues. Germline V gene lookup returns CDR1 KGHDR and CDR2 SFDVKD. The CDR3 here is CATSDFGKDGSYEQYF. CDR3 bases: TGTGCCACCAGTGATTTCGGAAAAGACGGCTCCTACGAGCAGTACTTC.

This clonotype came up many times. This chain's CDR3 is CSAEQGLQETQYF. The CDR3 nucleotides read TGCAGTGCTGAACAGGGACTGCAAGAGACCCAGTACTTC. V usage is TRBV20-1 and J usage is TRBJ2-5; D tentatively reads TRBD1 or TRBD2 (6 bases each). V lost 5 bases and J lost 2, with 12 bases in between. The CDR3 sequence is 13 residues long. Germline V gene sequence: CDR1 DFQATT, CDR2 SNEGSKA (reference sequence).

The chain couples TRBV2 to TRBJ1-3; maybe TRBD1 (6 bases). The CDR3 spans 17 residues. Germline values: CDR1 SNHLY, CDR2 FYNNEI. V was trimmed by 4 bases and J by 3 bases, leaving 19 bases between them. The CDR3, as DNA: TGTGCCAGCAGTGTTGACAGGCCAGGTATAGGTGGAAACACCATATATTTT. Amino acid sequence: CASSVDRPGIGGNTIYF.

This rearrangement joins TRBV2 to TRBJ2-2; 7 bases map to TRBD2. CDR3 size: 14 residues. J lost 2 bases, V lost 7 bases, and 4 bases had no gene match. Germline loops: CDR1 SNHLY, CDR2 FYNNEI. The CDR3 nucleotides read TGTGCCAGCAAGGTAGCGGGTAACACCGGGGAGCTGTTTTTT. It specifies CASKVAGNTGELFF.

This rearrangement joins TRBV27 to TRBJ1-6, with 7 positions matching TRBD1. In germline, CDR1 is MNHEY, CDR2 SMNVEV (reference sequence). This CDR3 is built from 16 residues. The junction had 7 bases not matched to a gene; V was cut back by 3 bases and J by 5 bases. Written as DNA, the CDR3 is TGTGCCAGCAGTTTGACCGGCCAGGGGGATAATTCACCCCTCCACTTT. The encoded protein is CASSLTGQGDNSPLHF.

V gene TRBV5-4 combines with J gene TRBJ1-4; possible D gene TRBD1, 6 bases. The CDR3 spans 14 residues. The germline gives CDR1 SGHNT, CDR2 YYREEE (reference sequence). The V end was cut by 6 bases, the J end by 6 bases, with 15 bases between. The CDR3 DNA reads TGTGCCAGCACCAAGGGGGGGACACATGAAAAACTGTTTTTT. This sequence encodes CASTKGGTHEKLFF.

This clonotype has a count of ten or more. The chain links TRBV10-3 to TRBJ1-6; D is unresolved. The CDR3 covers 14 residues. In germline, CDR1 is ENHRY, CDR2 SYGVKD. Trimming left V 4 bases short and J 5 bases short, with 9 bases between. The CDR3 sequence: CAISVGLDNSPLHF. DNA of the CDR3: TGTGCCATCAGTGTGGGCCTAGATAATTCACCCCTCCACTTT.

This clonotype was detected only a few times. The chain uses TRBV7-9 and TRBJ2-7; unclear D gene. With 6 bases removed from V and 2 bases from J, the gap between germline ends came to 11 bases. CDR1 SEHNR and CDR2 FQNEAQ come from the germline V gene (reference sequence). The CDR3 runs 13 residues. CDR3 coding DNA: TGTGCCAGCAGAAGAATAGGAGCCTACGAGCAGTACTTC. It yields the protein CASRRIGAYEQYF.

This clonotype was seen many times. The rearrangement uses TRBV11-2 and TRBJ2-7, with TRBD1 matching over 11 bases. V lost 5 bases and J lost 5; bases outside the gene matches: 11. This CDR3 has 16 residues. CDR1 and CDR2 (germline): SGHAT, FQNNGV. The CDR3 spells CASSIHGTGGGDEQYF. The CDR3 DNA reads as TGTGCCAGCAGCATCCACGGGACAGGGGGAGGAGACGAGCAGTACTTC.

With regard to this clonotype: Possible read error: a much larger clone is one base away. The chain links TRBV28 to TRBJ1-4, with D maybe TRBD1 (6 bases). The V and J ends lost 6 bases and 8 bases respectively, with 16 bases between them. This CDR3 spans 14 amino acids. Germline CDR1 is MDHEN and CDR2 is SYDVKM. The CDR3: CASRNRGAGEKLFF. The DNA for the CDR3 is TGTGCCAGCAGGAACCGGGGGGCTGGGGAAAAACTGTTTTTT.

There are many counts of this clonotype. The V call is TRBV28, the J call TRBJ1-6; D possibly corresponds to TRBD1 (5 bases). This CDR3 region has 16 residues. With 6 bases removed from V and 7 bases from J, the gap between germline ends came to 19 bases. CDR1 and CDR2 (germline): MDHEN, SYDVKM. Written as DNA, the CDR3 is TGTGCCAGCAGGTCGGTCTCCGGGACTAGAAATTCACCCCTCCACTTT. Its protein is CASRSVSGTRNSPLHF.

This clonotype appeared many times. The chain employs TRBV28 and TRBJ1-4, with TRBD1 identical over 7 bases. V was clipped by 6 bases and J by 6 bases; unmatched bases: 7. Germline CDR1 is MDHEN and CDR2 is SYDVKM. This CDR3 comprises 14 residues. The CDR3 reads CASRTGRIDEKLFF. In nucleotides, the CDR3 is TGTGCCAGCAGGACAGGGAGGATCGATGAAAAACTGTTTTTT.